This TCR beta chain was identified during a study of circulating CD8 cells and anti-PD-1 response in melanoma. The overall study: About 55% of the 13 melanoma patients received first-line anti-PD-1 therapy.

From live CD3+CD8+TCRalphabeta+ cells, four PD-1 and/or TIGIT subsets were sorted. This clonotype is labeled medium-sized. Its target is not known. Using around 14 ng of total RNA, TCR libraries were made with the QIAseq Immune Repertoire TCR panel. TCRdb re-derived calls from the reads in MiXCR, one entry per CDR3 protein. The sample includes approximately 2,300 distinct CDR3 sequences, 6.5% to 8.5% of them seen just once. The V gene's germline CDR1 is LNHDA and CDR2 SQIVND (reference sequence). With 7 bases removed from V and 4 bases from J, the gap between germline ends came to 10 bases. The CDR3 covers 13 residues. General study results and limits: Tumor reactivity was tested by peptide assays on expanded sorted subsets. Experiments were generally run without replicates. TIGIT repertoires were least diverse, DNEG repertoires most diverse.

The TCR comes from a human donor with melanoma. The source material was CD8+ T cells from PBMCs, sampled at baseline or after one month of anti-PD-1 therapy (not recorded which). J is TRBJ1-4 and V is TRBV19; D not certain. This CDR3 reads CASTPDLNEKLFF. DNA for the CDR3: TGTGCCAGTACCCCGGACCTTAATGAAAAACTGTTTTTT. Full variable domain (remainder filled in from reference TRBV19 and TRBJ1-4): DGGITQSPKYLFRKEGQNVTLSCEQNLNHDAMYWYRQDPGQGLRLIYYSQIVNDFQKGDIAEGYSVSREKKESFPLTVTSAQKNPTAFYLCASTPDLNEKLFFGSGTQLSVL.